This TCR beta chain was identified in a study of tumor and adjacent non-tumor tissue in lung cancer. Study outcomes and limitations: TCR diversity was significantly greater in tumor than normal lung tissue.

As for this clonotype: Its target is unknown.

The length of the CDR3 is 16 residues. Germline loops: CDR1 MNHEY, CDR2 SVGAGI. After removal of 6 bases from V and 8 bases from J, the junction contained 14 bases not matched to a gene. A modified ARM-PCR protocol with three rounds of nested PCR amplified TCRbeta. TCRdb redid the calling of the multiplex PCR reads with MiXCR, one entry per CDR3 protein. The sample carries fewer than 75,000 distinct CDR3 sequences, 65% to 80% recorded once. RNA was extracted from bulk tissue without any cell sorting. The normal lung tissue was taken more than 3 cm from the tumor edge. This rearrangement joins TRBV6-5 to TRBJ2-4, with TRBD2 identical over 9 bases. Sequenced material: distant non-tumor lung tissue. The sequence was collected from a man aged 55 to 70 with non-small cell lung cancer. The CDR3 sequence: CASRPKLAGRRHIQYF. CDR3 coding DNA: TGTGCCAGCAGGCCCAAGCTAGCGGGAAGGCGACACATTCAGTACTTC.